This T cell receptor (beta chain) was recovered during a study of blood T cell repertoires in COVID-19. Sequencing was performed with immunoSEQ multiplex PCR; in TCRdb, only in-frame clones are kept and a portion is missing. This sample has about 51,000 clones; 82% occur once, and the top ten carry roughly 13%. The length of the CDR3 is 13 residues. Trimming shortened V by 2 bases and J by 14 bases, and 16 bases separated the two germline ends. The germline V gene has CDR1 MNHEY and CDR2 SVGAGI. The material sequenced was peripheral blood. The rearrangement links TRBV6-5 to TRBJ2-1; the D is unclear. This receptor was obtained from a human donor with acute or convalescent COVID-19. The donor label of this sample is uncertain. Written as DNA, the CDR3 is TGTGCCAGCAGTTACGCCTCCTTATCGAGTAAGTTCTTC. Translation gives CASSYASLSSKFF.